This T cell receptor beta chain was captured in a study of T-cell memory formation after mild COVID-19. Overall study: Most TCR clusters belonged to a single donor. Whole-study results and caveats: Clones that shrank (day 15 to 85) were balanced CD4/CD8, whereas later expanders leaned CD4+. Clonal second-wave expansions that peaked on day 37 had unconfirmed SARS-CoV-2 specificity.

TCR alpha and TCR beta cDNA libraries with sample barcodes and UMIs came from 5'RACE using constant-segment primers. MiXCR was run by TCRdb on the 5' RACE reads, yielding one entry per CDR3 protein. This table has some 410,000 distinct CDR3 sequences, 20% to 30% appearing once. Looked up from germline, CDR1 is LGHNA and CDR2 is YSLEER. The CDR3 length is 15 residues. With 1 base removed from V and 7 bases from J, the gap between germline ends came to 17 bases. Concerning this clonotype itself: The antigen remains undetermined.

The chain recombines TRBV4-3 with TRBJ2-7, with D uncertain. The specimen was PBMCs or a T cell subset sorted from them (not recorded which). The origin of this receptor is an adult woman who had mild COVID-19 (a few samples of this study predate the infection). Cell type and time point are not known. The CDR3 DNA follows: TGCGCCAGCAGCCAAGGAAACGGGCCGGCTCGGGAGCAGTACTTC. Its protein is CASSQGNGPAREQYF.